This TCR beta chain was sequenced during a study of tissue T cells after allogeneic stem cell transplantation. Data came from immunoSEQ multiplex PCR; TCRdb stores just in-frame clones and leaves some out. Among 25,000 to 35,000 clones listed, roughly 85% were seen once. This clone was detected only once. The sample here was blood, taken before transplantation. The clonotype comes from a woman aged 18-49 years who later had graft-versus-host disease after an allogeneic stem cell transplant.

The CDR3 bases are TGTGCCAGCAGTTACCTCCCGGGGGGCAACACTGAAGCTTTCTTT. It specifies CASSYLPGGNTEAFF. The chain is built from TRBV6-5 and TRBJ1-1; a possible D gene is TRBD1 (6 bases). The CDR3 consists of 15 residues. V was trimmed by 2 bases and J by 2 bases, leaving 12 bases between them. Germline CDR1 MNHEY, CDR2 SVGAGI.